The rows below give T cell receptor beta chains drawn from one sample of a study of blood T cell repertoires in COVID-19. The table came from immunoSEQ multiplex PCR; TCRdb's copy has only in-frame clones and leaves some out. The data contain more than 250,000 clones, around 88% of them singletons. Material: peripheral blood. Receptors originate from a woman in her twenties or thirties who had recovered from COVID-19. Both conserved end residues are part of each CDR3. Each record gives: V gene, J gene, clone size, CDR3 length, D gene, CDR3 DNA, CDR3 protein. D genes are given only for firm matches. A row's size may be missing; if present it is once, few, many or a size class.

TRBV6-4	TRBJ2-3	NA	13	TRBD1	TGTGCCAGCAGTCGGGACAGGGGCGATACGCAGTATTTT	CASSRDRGDTQYF
TRBV5-4	TRBJ1-2	NA	15	TRBD1	TGTGCCAGCAGTGGGGACAGGGGGCGCCCCTATGGCTACACCTTC	CASSGDRGRPYGYTF
TRBV9	TRBJ2-5	NA	15	NA	TGTGCCAGCAGCGTAGATGTGGGCACTCAGGAGACCCAGTACTTC	CASSVDVGTQETQYF
TRBV7-9	TRBJ2-1	once	15	TRBD2	TGTGCCAGCAGTGCTAGCGGGGATCTGGGGAATGAGCAGTTCTTC	CASSASGDLGNEQFF
TRBV3-1/TRBV3-2	TRBJ2-1	NA	11	NA	TGTGCCAGCAGCCCAGGGAATGAGCAGTTCTTC	CASSPGNEQFF
TRBV10-3	TRBJ1-2	NA	13	TRBD1	TGTGCCATCAGGGAGACAGGGATCGATGGCTACACCTTC	CAIRETGIDGYTF
TRBV19	TRBJ1-5	NA	17	NA	TGTGCCAGTAGTGGACTCCAGGGGAACCTTCTCAATCAGCCCCAGCATTTT	CASSGLQGNLLNQPQHF
TRBV10-3	TRBJ2-3	NA	14	TRBD2	TGTGCCACCAATAGCGGGAGTTTGTCGGATACGCAGTATTTT	CATNSGSLSDTQYF
TRBV7-3	TRBJ2-2	NA	15	TRBD2	TGTGCCAGCAGCCCCGGACTAGCGGGCACCGGGGAGCTGTTTTTT	CASSPGLAGTGELFF
TRBV27	TRBJ2-1	NA	15	TRBD2	TGTGCCAGCAGTTCCCTATTGGCGGGAGTGAATGAGCAGTTCTTC	CASSSLLAGVNEQFF
TRBV5-1	TRBJ2-2	few	15	TRBD1	TGCGCCAGCAGGGCCGGGACAGGGGCGCCCGGGGAGCTGTTTTTT	CASRAGTGAPGELFF